The 26 T cell receptor beta chains below all came from one sample that was sequenced in a study of graft-versus-host responses after intestinal transplantation. The method was immunoSEQ multiplex PCR; TCRdb's version includes in-frame clones alone and lacks a portion of them. This sample has over 75,000 clones, with about 83% found just once. Sequences were derived from PBMCs, sampled 255 days after intestinal transplant. Every receptor here comes from a human patient who received an intestinal transplant, so some T cells may come from the graft donor.

The chain employs TRBV28 and TRBJ1-3; 9 bases are a match to TRBD1. V gave up 5 bases and J gave up 0 bases; unmatched junction bases: 8. The CDR3 spans 17 residues. Germline V gives CDR1 MDHEN, CDR2 SYDVKM. CDR3 sequence (DNA): TGTGCCAGCAGTCCCGCCGGGACAGGGTTCTCTGGAAACACCATATATTTT. Translating gives CASSPAGTGFSGNTIYF.

V is TRBV6-1 and J is TRBJ2-5; D might be TRBD2 (6 bases). The germline V gene has CDR1 MNHNS and CDR2 SASEGT. This CDR3 has 13 residues. Trimming stripped 2 bases from V and 4 bases from J, with 8 bases between. The CDR3: CASSEPSVETQYF. Written as DNA, the CDR3 is TGTGCCAGCAGTGAACCTAGCGTAGAGACCCAGTACTTC.

CDR3 protein: CASSLGQTQYF. DNA of the CDR3: TGTGCCAGCAGTTTGGGACAGACCCAGTACTTC. This chain connects TRBV27 to TRBJ2-5; D may correspond to TRBD1 or TRBD2 (5 bases each). This CDR3 is built from 11 residues. Trimming removed 3 bases at V and 6 bases at J, with 5 bases between. Germline CDR1 MNHEY, CDR2 SMNVEV (reference sequence).

This clone was counted a few times. The chain couples TRBV6-5 to TRBJ1-1; 7 nucleotides line up with TRBD1. Germline values: CDR1 MNHEY, CDR2 SVGAGI. V lost 6 bases, J lost 1 base, and 5 bases stayed unmatched. This CDR3 has 14 amino acids. The CDR3 nucleotides are TGTGCCAGCAGCGAGGGGGCGCGGAACACTGAAGCTTTCTTT. Translated: CASSEGARNTEAFF.

This clone was seen a single time. This chain connects TRBV19 to TRBJ2-3; 7 bases fit TRBD1. Germline V lookup: CDR1 LNHDA, CDR2 SQIVND (reference sequence). J was trimmed by 4 bases and V by 6 bases; bases with no gene match: 7. The CDR3 has 14 residues. The CDR3 loop reads CASRAGGTADTQYF. The CDR3 coding sequence is TGTGCCAGTAGGGCAGGGGGTACCGCAGATACGCAGTATTTT. The full variable domain, with the rest looked up from reference TRBV19 and TRBJ2-3, is DGGITQSPKYLFRKEGQNVTLSCEQNLNHDAMYWYRQDPGQGLRLIYYSQIVNDFQKGDIAEGYSVSREKKESFPLTVTSAQKNPTAFYLCASRAGGTADTQYFGPGTRLTVL.

V usage is TRBV5-8 and J usage is TRBJ2-1; D could derive from TRBD1 or TRBD2 (6 bases each). CDR1 and CDR2 (germline): SGHTS, YDEGEE. Trimming stripped 2 bases from V and 6 bases from J, with 15 bases between. This CDR3 region has 15 residues. The chain's CDR3 is CASSFHRGRLNEQFF. The CDR3 DNA reads as TGTGCCAGCAGCTTTCACCGGGGGCGGCTCAATGAGCAGTTCTTC.

The chain joins TRBV28 to TRBJ1-2, with no clear D. The CDR3 length is 13 residues. V was trimmed by 7 bases and J by 4 bases, leaving 13 bases between them. Germline CDR1 and CDR2: MDHEN and SYDVKM. CDR3 coding DNA: TGTGCCAGCACCATGCGGGGAGGCTATGGCTACACCTTC. This translates into CASTMRGGYGYTF.

V usage is TRBV15 and J usage is TRBJ1-4, with a tentative D call TRBD1 (5 bases). Trimming stripped 0 bases from V and 6 bases from J, with 11 bases between. The CDR3 spans 15 residues. From germline, CDR1 is LNHNV and CDR2 YYDKDF (reference sequence). The CDR3 sequence: CATSREGQGDEKLFF. The CDR3 DNA reads TGTGCCACCAGCAGAGAGGGGCAGGGCGATGAAAAACTGTTTTTT.

The chain is built from TRBV11-2 and TRBJ2-1; 8 bases map to TRBD2. Germline values: CDR1 SGHAT, CDR2 FQNNGV. The trim removed 4 bases at V and 5 bases at J, leaving 10 bases unmatched. The CDR3 runs to 16 residues. For the CDR3, the DNA is TGTGCCAGCAGCTACCCCTTTAGCGGGGTGAACAATGAGCAGTTCTTC. Amino acid sequence: CASSYPFSGVNNEQFF.

V is TRBV7-9 and J is TRBJ1-3; no definite D call. The CDR3 is made up of 11 amino acids. Trimming pared 4 bases from V and 2 bases from J, leaving 0 bases between. Germline CDR1 reads SEHNR; CDR2 reads FQNEAQ (reference sequence). CDR3 DNA sequence: TGTGCCAGCAGCTCTGGAAACACCATATATTTT. Its protein product is CASSSGNTIYF. Together with reference TRBV7-9 and TRBJ1-3, the CDR3 gives the full variable domain: DTGVSQNPRHKITKRGQNVTFRCDPISEHNRLYWYRQTLGQGPEFLTYFQNEAQLEKSRLLSDRFSAERPKGSFSTLEIQRTEQGDSAMYLCASSSGNTIYFGEGSWLTVV.

With respect to this clone: Different DNA sequences within this sample yield the same CDR3. This chain connects TRBV5-1 to TRBJ2-3; perhaps TRBD2 as D (7 bases). Germline CDR1 and CDR2: SGHRS and YFSETQ. Trimming left V 1 base short and J 0 bases short, with 12 bases between. The CDR3 length is 16 residues. CDR3 in DNA: TGCGCCAGCAGCTTGCGTGGGGGGGCGAGCACAGATACGCAGTATTTT. Amino acid sequence: CASSLRGGASTDTQYF.

V usage is TRBV28 and J usage is TRBJ2-5; 11 nucleotides match TRBD2. Losses at the gene ends were 4 bases for V and 10 bases for J; bases not matched to a gene: 5. The germline V gene encodes CDR1 MDHEN and CDR2 SYDVKM. The CDR3 consists of 13 residues. CDR3 sequence reads: CASSSILAGGQYF. DNA for the CDR3: TGTGCCAGCAGTTCCATTCTAGCGGGAGGCCAGTACTTC.

The gene calls are TRBV7-8 and TRBJ2-7; D uncertain. Deletions cut 1 base from V and 1 base from J, with 5 bases between. The CDR3 has 13 residues. Germline V CDR1 and CDR2: SGHVS, FQNEAQ. The CDR3 sequence: CASSLGRSYEQYF. The CDR3 DNA reads as TGTGCCAGCAGCTTAGGCAGATCCTACGAGCAGTACTTC.

This clone has only one observation. The chain combines TRBV7-6 with TRBJ1-3; D might be TRBD1 (6 bases). The CDR3 sequence is 16 residues long. CDR1 and CDR2 (germline): SGHVS, FNYEAQ. The V end lost 1 base, the J end lost 0 bases, and 10 bases lay between the germline ends. The CDR3 DNA follows: TGTGCCAGCAGCTTAGATACAGGGCCCTCTGGAAACACCATATATTTT. This gives the protein CASSLDTGPSGNTIYF.

V usage is TRBV6-5 and J usage is TRBJ2-3, with D possibly TRBD1 on 6 matching bases. This CDR3 is 14 amino acids long. V was shortened by 6 bases and J by 2 bases, with 12 bases between the two germline ends. Germline V gene data show CDR1 as MNHEY and CDR2 as SVGAGI. CDR3 protein: CASSDTGLTDTQYF. The DNA of the CDR3 is TGTGCCAGCAGCGACACAGGGCTCACAGATACGCAGTATTTT.

The chain's CDR3 is CASSLTALGFYGYTF. In DNA, the CDR3 is TGTGCCAGCAGTTTGACAGCCTTGGGATTCTATGGCTACACCTTC. The V and J genes are TRBV28 and TRBJ1-2; the D gene is possibly TRBD1 (5 bases). Germline V CDR1 and CDR2: MDHEN, SYDVKM. The CDR3 runs 15 residues. The V end lost 3 bases, the J end lost 4 bases, and 15 bases lay between the germline ends.

The chain couples TRBV29-1 to TRBJ1-2; D unclear. This CDR3 comprises 13 residues. With 4 bases removed from V and 3 bases from J, the gap between germline ends came to 12 bases. Germline-derived CDR1 and CDR2 are SQVTM and ANQGSEA. The CDR3: CSVVRTTDYGYTF. The CDR3, as DNA: TGCAGCGTTGTCAGGACGACTGACTATGGCTACACCTTC.

This clone was seen just once. The V gene is TRBV14, the J gene TRBJ1-1; D gene ambiguous. The germline CDR1 and CDR2 sequences are SGHDN and FVKESK. Trimming removed 1 base at V and 4 bases at J, with 10 bases between. The CDR3 consists of 14 residues. The CDR3 sequence: CASSQALRGTEAFF. CDR3 DNA sequence: TGTGCCAGCAGCCAAGCCCTCCGGGGCACTGAAGCTTTCTTT.

This sequence joins TRBV19 and TRBJ2-3, with TRBD1 as a possible D gene (6 bases). Trimming stripped 3 bases from V and 5 bases from J, with 15 bases between. The CDR3 sequence is 15 residues long. The germline V gene encodes CDR1 LNHDA and CDR2 SQIVND (reference sequence). The CDR3 bases are TGTGCCAGTAGTATCCCGTCCAGGGGCCAAGATACGCAGTATTTT. It codes for CASSIPSRGQDTQYF.

V gene TRBV29-1 combines with J gene TRBJ2-1; D unresolved. V lost 5 bases, J lost 3 bases, and 14 bases lay in between. The CDR3 runs to 14 residues. Germline assignment: CDR1 SQVTM and CDR2 ANQGSEA. The CDR3 here is CSVPVPVLYNEQFF. CDR3 sequence (DNA): TGCAGCGTTCCCGTGCCCGTCCTCTACAATGAGCAGTTCTTC.

This sequence joins TRBV29-1 and TRBJ2-7; TRBD1 or TRBD2 may be the D gene (5 bases each). The V end lost 1 base, the J end lost 7 bases, and 11 bases lay between the germline ends. Germline-derived CDR1 and CDR2 are SQVTM and ANQGSEA. The CDR3 loop spans 12 amino acids. The CDR3 DNA reads TGCAGCGTTGAAGCCGGGACGGGGGAGCAGTACTTC. It yields the protein CSVEAGTGEQYF.

The V call is TRBV5-1, the J call TRBJ1-2, with D unclear. Trimming took off 0 bases at V and 4 bases at J, with 16 bases between the two ends. The CDR3 extends over 16 amino acids. Germline CDR1 and CDR2: SGHRS and YFSETQ. CDR3 sequence: CASSLVGIVVGYGYTF. The CDR3 bases are TGCGCCAGCAGCTTGGTTGGAATCGTCGTCGGCTATGGCTACACCTTC.

The CDR3 spells CASSLGGTGELFF. CDR3 DNA sequence: TGTGCCAGTAGCCTTGGTGGTACCGGGGAGCTGTTTTTT. V and J are TRBV19 and TRBJ2-2; D gene uncertain. The CDR3 contains 13 residues. Germline CDR1 and CDR2: LNHDA and SQIVND (reference sequence). Trimming cost V 6 bases and J 5 bases, with 10 bases left between them.

The chain links TRBV29-1 to TRBJ1-1; no clear D gene. V gave up 5 bases and J gave up 1 base, with 2 bases separating them. This CDR3 is built from 10 residues. Germline values: CDR1 SQVTM, CDR2 ANQGSEA. Here the CDR3 reads CSVRNTEAFF. CDR3 coding DNA: TGCAGCGTTCGGAACACTGAAGCTTTCTTT.

J is TRBJ2-3 and V is TRBV11-2; tentatively, D is TRBD1 or TRBD2 (6 bases each). Per the germline V gene, CDR1 is SGHAT and CDR2 is FQNNGV. V was cut by 5 bases and J by 2 bases, with 17 bases left in between. There are 16 residues in the CDR3. For the CDR3, the DNA is TGTGCCAGCAGCCCAATGGGGTGGGGGGCCACAGATACGCAGTATTTT. Amino acids: CASSPMGWGATDTQYF.

V usage is TRBV5-6 and J usage is TRBJ1-3; maybe TRBD1 (5 bases). Per germline, CDR1 SGHDT and CDR2 YYEEEE. This CDR3 is 13 amino acids long. V lost 4 bases to trimming and J lost 4 bases, with 9 bases between them. CDR3 DNA sequence: TGTGCCAGCAGCCAAGGGACCGGAAACACCATATATTTT. It encodes CASSQGTGNTIYF.